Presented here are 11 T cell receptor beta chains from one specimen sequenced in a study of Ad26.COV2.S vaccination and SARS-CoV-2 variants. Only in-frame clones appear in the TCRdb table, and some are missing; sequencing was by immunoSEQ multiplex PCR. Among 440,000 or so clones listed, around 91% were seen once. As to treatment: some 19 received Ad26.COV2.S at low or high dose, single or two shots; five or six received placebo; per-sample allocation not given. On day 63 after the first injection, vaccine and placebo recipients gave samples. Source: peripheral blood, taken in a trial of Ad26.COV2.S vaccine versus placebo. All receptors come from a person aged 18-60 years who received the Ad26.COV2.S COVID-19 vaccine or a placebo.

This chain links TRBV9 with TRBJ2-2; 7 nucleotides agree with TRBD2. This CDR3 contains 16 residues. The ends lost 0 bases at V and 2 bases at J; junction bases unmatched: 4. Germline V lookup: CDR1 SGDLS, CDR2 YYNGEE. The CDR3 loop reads CASSVEASGNTGELFF. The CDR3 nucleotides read TGTGCCAGCAGCGTAGAAGCTAGCGGAAACACCGGGGAGCTGTTTTTT.

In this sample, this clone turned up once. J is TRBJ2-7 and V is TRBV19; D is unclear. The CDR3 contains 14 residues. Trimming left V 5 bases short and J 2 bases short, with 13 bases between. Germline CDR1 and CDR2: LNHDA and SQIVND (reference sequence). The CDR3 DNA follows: TGTGCCAGTAGTCTGGCGTCAATGACCTACGAGCAGTACTTC. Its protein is CASSLASMTYEQYF.

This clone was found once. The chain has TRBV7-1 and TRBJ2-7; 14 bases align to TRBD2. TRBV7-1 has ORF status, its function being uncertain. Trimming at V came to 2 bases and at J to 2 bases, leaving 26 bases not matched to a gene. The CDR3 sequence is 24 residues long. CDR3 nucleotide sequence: TGTGCCAGCAGCTCACATAAGGGACAGGGACTTTCTCTCGGGACTAGCGGGGGAGCCTACGAGCAGTACTTC. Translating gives CASSSHKGQGLSLGTSGGAYEQYF.

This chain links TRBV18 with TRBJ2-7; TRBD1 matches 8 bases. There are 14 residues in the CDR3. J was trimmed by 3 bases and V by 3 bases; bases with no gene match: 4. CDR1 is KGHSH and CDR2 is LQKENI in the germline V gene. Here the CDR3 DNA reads TGTGCCAGCTCACCGGACAGGGCCAACTACGAGCAGTACTTC. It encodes CASSPDRANYEQYF.

CDR3 loop: CASSVEAGVVGNTIYF. For the CDR3, the DNA is TGTGCCAGCAGCGTAGAGGCAGGGGTTGTTGGAAACACCATATATTTT. This sequence joins TRBV9 and TRBJ1-3, with D tentatively TRBD1 (6 bases). The CDR3 length is 16 residues. V dropped 0 bases and J dropped 3 bases, with 13 bases sitting between them. CDR1 is SGDLS and CDR2 is YYNGEE in the germline V gene. The variable domain in full, completed from reference TRBV9 and TRBJ1-3, reads DSGVTQTPKHLITATGQRVTLRCSPRSGDLSVYWYQQSLDQGLQFLIQYYNGEERAKGNILERFSAQQFPDLHSELNLSSLELGDSALYFCASSVEAGVVGNTIYFGEGSWLTVV.

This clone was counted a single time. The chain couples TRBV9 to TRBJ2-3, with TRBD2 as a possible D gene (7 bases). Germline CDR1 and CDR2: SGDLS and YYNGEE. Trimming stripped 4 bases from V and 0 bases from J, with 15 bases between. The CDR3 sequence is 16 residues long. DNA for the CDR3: TGTGCCAGCAGCTCCGAGGGGGGGCGCAGCACAGATACGCAGTATTTT. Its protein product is CASSSEGGRSTDTQYF.

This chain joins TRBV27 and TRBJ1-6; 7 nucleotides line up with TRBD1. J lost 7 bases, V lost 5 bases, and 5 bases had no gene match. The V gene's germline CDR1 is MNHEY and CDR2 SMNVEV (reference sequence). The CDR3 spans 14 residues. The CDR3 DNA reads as TGTGCCAGCAGTCCGGACAGGAAGAATTCACCCCTCCACTTT. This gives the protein CASSPDRKNSPLHF.

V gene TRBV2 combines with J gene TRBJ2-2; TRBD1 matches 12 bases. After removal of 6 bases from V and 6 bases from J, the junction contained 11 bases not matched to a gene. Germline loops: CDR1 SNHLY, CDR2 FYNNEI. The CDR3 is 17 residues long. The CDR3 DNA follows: TGTGCCAGCAGCGCCCCGGGACAGGGGGCGCGTGCCGGGGAGCTGTTTTTT. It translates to CASSAPGQGARAGELFF. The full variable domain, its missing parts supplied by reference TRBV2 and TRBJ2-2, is EPEVTQTPSHQVTQMGQEVILRCVPISNHLYFYWYRQILGQKVEFLVSFYNNEISEKSEIFDDQFSVERPDGSNFTLKIRSTKLEDSAMYFCASSAPGQGARAGELFFGEGSRLTVL.

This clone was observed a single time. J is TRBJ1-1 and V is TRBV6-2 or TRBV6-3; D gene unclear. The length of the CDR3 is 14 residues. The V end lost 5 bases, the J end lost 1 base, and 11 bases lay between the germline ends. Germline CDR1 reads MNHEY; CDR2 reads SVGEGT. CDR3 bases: TGTGCCAGCAGTCCCTTGGGAGGGAACACTGAAGCTTTCTTT. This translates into CASSPLGGNTEAFF.

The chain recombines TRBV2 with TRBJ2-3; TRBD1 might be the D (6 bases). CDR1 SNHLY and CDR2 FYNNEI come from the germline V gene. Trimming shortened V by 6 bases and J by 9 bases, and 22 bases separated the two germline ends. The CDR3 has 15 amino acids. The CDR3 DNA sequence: TGTGCCAGCAGCCCCAGTTGGGGGCCCGGGTTGACGCAGTATTTT. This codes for CASSPSWGPGLTQYF. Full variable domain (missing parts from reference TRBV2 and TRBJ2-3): EPEVTQTPSHQVTQMGQEVILRCVPISNHLYFYWYRQILGQKVEFLVSFYNNEISEKSEIFDDQFSVERPDGSNFTLKIRSTKLEDSAMYFCASSPSWGPGLTQYFGPGTRLTVL.

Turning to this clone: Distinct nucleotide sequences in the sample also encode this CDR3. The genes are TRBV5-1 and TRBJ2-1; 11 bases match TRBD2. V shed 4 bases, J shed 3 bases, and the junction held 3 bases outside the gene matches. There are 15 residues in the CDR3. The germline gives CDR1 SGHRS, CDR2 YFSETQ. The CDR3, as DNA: TGCGCCAGCAGCCCCGGGACTAGCGGCTACAATGAGCAGTTCTTC. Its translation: CASSPGTSGYNEQFF.